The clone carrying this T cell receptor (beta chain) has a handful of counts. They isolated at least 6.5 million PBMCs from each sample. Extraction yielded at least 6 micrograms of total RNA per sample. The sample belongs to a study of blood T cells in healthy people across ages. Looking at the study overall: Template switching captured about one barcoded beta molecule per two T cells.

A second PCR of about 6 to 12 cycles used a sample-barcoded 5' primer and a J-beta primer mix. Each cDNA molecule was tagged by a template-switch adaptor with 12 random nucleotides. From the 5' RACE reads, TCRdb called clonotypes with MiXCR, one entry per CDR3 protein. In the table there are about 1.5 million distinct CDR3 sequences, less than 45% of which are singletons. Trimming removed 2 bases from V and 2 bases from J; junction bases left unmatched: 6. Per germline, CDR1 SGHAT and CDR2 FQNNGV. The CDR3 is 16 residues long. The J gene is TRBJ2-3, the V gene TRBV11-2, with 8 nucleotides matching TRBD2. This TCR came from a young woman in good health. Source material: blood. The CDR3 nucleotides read TGTGCCAGCAGCTTATTCCTAGCGGGTAACACAGATACGCAGTATTTT. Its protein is CASSLFLAGNTDTQYF.